The following is a T cell receptor (beta chain) sequence with its context. Germline loops: CDR1 LNHDA, CDR2 SQIVND (reference sequence). This CDR3 region has 8 residues. V shed 7 bases and J shed 8 bases, with 0 bases lying between them. Alopecia areata patients provided lesional scalp punch biopsies and peripheral blood. This entry belongs to a study of CD8+ T cells in alopecia areata. Study-level information: Treated patients swallowed 5 to 10 mg of oral tofacitinib twice daily. Tofacitinib therapy lasting 6 to 18 months was followed by 6 months off drug.

Sequencing templates came from extracted RNA that was reverse transcribed into cDNA. Sequenced by immunoSEQ multiplex PCR; TCRdb stores in-frame clones only, minus some. The table includes some 5,000 clones, about 60% detected once. The J gene is TRBJ2-1, the V gene TRBV19; D is unclear. The receptor was isolated from a human donor with alopecia areata. Sequencing was performed on skin. The CDR3 protein is CASNEQFF. The CDR3 DNA sequence: TGTGCCAGTAATGAGCAGTTCTTC.